This is a list of T cell receptor beta chains from one sample in a study of shared clonotypes between healthy human individuals. Produced via immunoSEQ multiplex PCR; TCRdb's table is partial and in-frame only. The table has about 2,200,000 clones, about 93% seen once. Source material: naive CD8+ T cells from PBMCs. The source of these receptors is a man aged 18 to 29 in good health. Some clones in this sample may be carry-over from other donors' samples. Each CDR3 is given with its conserved first and last residue. A D gene is named only where the DNA matches it firmly. The size of a clone is reported for some rows only, either as once, few or many, or as a class for expanded clones.

CDR3aa: CASSEARGTEAFF
CDR3nt: TGTGCCAGCAGTGAAGCCAGGGGAACTGAAGCTTTCTTT
abundance: .
d_gene: .
v_gene: TRBV6-1
j_gene: TRBJ1-1

CDR3aa: CASSLGAGGKRWEAFF
CDR3nt: TGTGCCAGCAGCTTAGGGGCAGGGGGGAAGCGTTGGGAAGCTTTCTTT
abundance: .
d_gene: TRBD1
v_gene: TRBV7-8
j_gene: TRBJ1-1

CDR3aa: CASRLSIAPQHF
CDR3nt: TGTGCCAGCAGGTTATCCATTGCCCCCCAGCATTTT
abundance: once
d_gene: .
v_gene: TRBV28
j_gene: TRBJ1-5

CDR3aa: CASSSGQSSYEQYF
CDR3nt: TGTGCCAGCAGCTCGGGACAGAGCTCCTACGAGCAGTACTTC
abundance: .
d_gene: TRBD1
v_gene: TRBV13
j_gene: TRBJ2-7

CDR3aa: CASSLDLGDEAFF
CDR3nt: TGTGCCAGCAGCTTAGATCTAGGCGATGAAGCTTTCTTT
abundance: .
d_gene: .
v_gene: TRBV11-3
j_gene: TRBJ1-1

CDR3aa: CASSYSKGNTEAFF
CDR3nt: TGTGCCAGCAGTTACTCGAAGGGAAACACTGAAGCTTTCTTT
abundance: once
d_gene: .
v_gene: TRBV6-5
j_gene: TRBJ1-1

CDR3aa: CASSPPGQIYEQYF
CDR3nt: TGTGCCAGCTCACCTCCGGGACAGATCTACGAGCAGTACTTC
abundance: .
d_gene: TRBD1
v_gene: TRBV18
j_gene: TRBJ2-7

CDR3aa: CASRLTGGQGLVNTEAFF
CDR3nt: TGCGCCAGCAGGCTGACCGGGGGACAGGGGTTAGTTAACACTGAAGCTTTCTTT
abundance: .
d_gene: TRBD1
v_gene: TRBV4-1
j_gene: TRBJ1-1

CDR3aa: CASAIRDRGQPQHF
CDR3nt: TGTGCCAGTGCCATCCGGGACAGGGGACAGCCCCAGCATTTT
abundance: .
d_gene: TRBD1
v_gene: TRBV27
j_gene: TRBJ1-5

CDR3aa: CATSRGGGAGETQYF
CDR3nt: TGTGCCACCAGCAGAGGTGGGGGCGCAGGGGAGACCCAGTACTTC
abundance: .
d_gene: .
v_gene: TRBV15
j_gene: TRBJ2-5

CDR3aa: CASSFGLAAGVGSTDTQYF
CDR3nt: TGCGCCAGCAGCTTTGGACTAGCGGCAGGAGTAGGGTCCACAGATACGCAGTATTTT
abundance: .
d_gene: TRBD2
v_gene: TRBV5-1
j_gene: TRBJ2-3

CDR3aa: CASSEVAGARLRDYEQYF
CDR3nt: TGTGCCAGCAGTGAAGTGGCCGGGGCCAGGCTCAGGGACTACGAGCAGTACTTC
abundance: .
d_gene: .
v_gene: TRBV2
j_gene: TRBJ2-7

CDR3aa: CASSSLGQGILTGELFF
CDR3nt: TGTGCCAGCAGCTCACTGGGACAGGGCATCCTAACCGGGGAGCTGTTTTTT
abundance: .
d_gene: TRBD1
v_gene: TRBV5-6
j_gene: TRBJ2-2

CDR3aa: CASSLARHRSAHNEQYF
CDR3nt: TGTGCCAGCAGCTTAGCCCGCCACCGATCAGCGCATAACGAGCAGTACTTC
abundance: .
d_gene: .
v_gene: TRBV7-8
j_gene: TRBJ2-7

CDR3aa: CASSLLGQGGTEAFF
CDR3nt: TGTGCCAGCAGCTTATTGGGACAGGGCGGCACTGAAGCTTTCTTT
abundance: .
d_gene: TRBD1
v_gene: TRBV7-3
j_gene: TRBJ1-1

CDR3aa: CASKGSPGPFYEQYF
CDR3nt: TGTGCCAGCAAAGGATCGCCAGGGCCCTTCTACGAGCAGTACTTC
abundance: .
d_gene: .
v_gene: TRBV2
j_gene: TRBJ2-7

CDR3aa: CASNSREPAYNEQFF
CDR3nt: TGTGCCAGCAACTCCAGGGAGCCCGCCTACAATGAGCAGTTCTTC
abundance: .
d_gene: .
v_gene: TRBV7-9
j_gene: TRBJ2-1

CDR3aa: CASSVWDDNEQFF
CDR3nt: TGTGCCAGCTCAGTTTGGGATGACAATGAGCAGTTCTTC
abundance: .
d_gene: .
v_gene: TRBV28
j_gene: TRBJ2-1

CDR3aa: CASSLGYVTNTEAFF
CDR3nt: TGTGCCAGCAGCTTAGGATACGTGACCAACACTGAAGCTTTCTTT
abundance: .
d_gene: .
v_gene: TRBV7-9
j_gene: TRBJ1-1

CDR3aa: CASRAGDPREEYF
CDR3nt: TGTGCCAGCAGAGCGGGGGACCCGCGGGAAGAGTACTTC
abundance: .
d_gene: TRBD2
v_gene: TRBV7-9
j_gene: TRBJ2-5

CDR3aa: CASSLYRGVNTEAFF
CDR3nt: TGTGCCAGCTCACTTTACAGGGGTGTGAACACTGAAGCTTTCTTT
abundance: few
d_gene: TRBD1
v_gene: TRBV18
j_gene: TRBJ1-1

CDR3aa: CASSSGAYEAFF
CDR3nt: TGTGCCAGCAGTTCGGGGGCGTATGAAGCTTTCTTT
abundance: .
d_gene: .
v_gene: TRBV6-6
j_gene: TRBJ1-1

CDR3aa: CASSAKGLVKETQYF
CDR3nt: TGTGCCAGCAGCGCCAAGGGACTAGTAAAAGAGACCCAGTACTTC
abundance: .
d_gene: TRBD2
v_gene: TRBV11-2
j_gene: TRBJ2-5

CDR3aa: CASSSGGLQETQYF
CDR3nt: TGTGCCAGCAGTTCTGGCGGGCTCCAAGAGACCCAGTACTTC
abundance: .
d_gene: .
v_gene: TRBV6-6
j_gene: TRBJ2-5

CDR3aa: CASSLALAGKRDF
CDR3nt: TGTGCCAGCAGCTTAGCACTAGCGGGCAAGCGGGACTTC
abundance: .
d_gene: TRBD2
v_gene: TRBV13
j_gene: TRBJ2-7

CDR3aa: CASSVGTSGSVNEQFF
CDR3nt: TGCGCCAGCAGTGTTGGAACTAGCGGGAGTGTAAATGAGCAGTTCTTC
abundance: .
d_gene: TRBD2
v_gene: TRBV10-1
j_gene: TRBJ2-1

CDR3aa: CASSSRDRKNTDTQYF
CDR3nt: TGTGCCAGCAGCTCTCGGGACAGGAAAAACACAGATACGCAGTATTTT
abundance: .
d_gene: TRBD1
v_gene: TRBV7-9
j_gene: TRBJ2-3

CDR3aa: CASSLIGGRFDEQYF
CDR3nt: TGTGCCAGCAGCTTAATCGGTGGGAGGTTTGACGAGCAGTACTTC
abundance: .
d_gene: .
v_gene: TRBV11-2
j_gene: TRBJ2-7

CDR3aa: CASSLGGRSEAFF
CDR3nt: TGTGCCAGCAGCTTGGGGGGCCGGAGTGAAGCTTTCTTT
abundance: .
d_gene: .
v_gene: TRBV5-6
j_gene: TRBJ1-1

CDR3aa: CASSSELYEQYF
CDR3nt: TGTGCCAGCAGCTCGGAACTCTACGAGCAGTACTTC
abundance: .
d_gene: .
v_gene: TRBV4-2
j_gene: TRBJ2-7

CDR3aa: CASSLSRASRGTEAFF
CDR3nt: TGTGCCAGCAGTTTAAGTCGGGCCTCCCGAGGGACTGAAGCTTTCTTT
abundance: .
d_gene: .
v_gene: TRBV27
j_gene: TRBJ1-1

CDR3aa: CASSQRQGSHF
CDR3nt: TGTGCCAGCAGCCAAAGACAGGGTTCCCACTTC
abundance: once
d_gene: TRBD1
v_gene: TRBV11-2
j_gene: TRBJ2-4

CDR3aa: CASSLGSGLNEQYF
CDR3nt: TGTGCCAGCAGCTTAGGTAGCGGTCTGAACGAGCAGTACTTC
abundance: .
d_gene: .
v_gene: TRBV7-9
j_gene: TRBJ2-7

CDR3aa: CASSRGAATPFTDTQYF
CDR3nt: TGTGCCAGCAGCCGAGGGGCGGCCACCCCGTTCACAGATACGCAGTATTTT
abundance: .
d_gene: .
v_gene: TRBV7-2
j_gene: TRBJ2-3

CDR3aa: CASSTQGVFTEAFF
CDR3nt: TGTGCCAGCAGTACACAGGGGGTCTTCACTGAAGCTTTCTTT
abundance: .
d_gene: TRBD1
v_gene: TRBV27
j_gene: TRBJ1-1

CDR3aa: CSVGGRGLDQPQHF
CDR3nt: TGCAGCGTTGGAGGCAGGGGGCTTGATCAGCCCCAGCATTTT
abundance: once
d_gene: TRBD1
v_gene: TRBV29-1
j_gene: TRBJ1-5

CDR3aa: CASSLALETGDAGANVLTF
CDR3nt: TGCGCCAGCAGCTTGGCCTTGGAGACAGGGGACGCTGGGGCCAACGTCCTGACTTTC
abundance: .
d_gene: TRBD1
v_gene: TRBV5-1
j_gene: TRBJ2-6

CDR3aa: CASSPPGWDFNEQYF
CDR3nt: TGTGCCAGCAGCCCCCCCGGTTGGGACTTCAACGAGCAGTACTTC
abundance: .
d_gene: .
v_gene: TRBV5-4
j_gene: TRBJ2-7

CDR3aa: CASTRTSGISAYEQYF
CDR3nt: TGTGCCAGTACGCGGACTAGCGGGATTTCTGCCTACGAGCAGTACTTC
abundance: .
d_gene: TRBD2
v_gene: TRBV6-6
j_gene: TRBJ2-7

CDR3aa: CASSLATDWNEQFF
CDR3nt: TGCGCCAGCAGCTTGGCGACCGATTGGAATGAGCAGTTCTTC
abundance: .
d_gene: .
v_gene: TRBV5-1
j_gene: TRBJ2-1

CDR3aa: CASVEGTEAFF
CDR3nt: TGTGCCAGCGTTGAGGGGACTGAAGCTTTCTTT
abundance: .
d_gene: .
v_gene: TRBV2
j_gene: TRBJ1-1

CDR3aa: CASSPRLAENYNEQFF
CDR3nt: TGTGCCAGCAGCCCCCGGCTAGCCGAGAACTACAATGAGCAGTTCTTC
abundance: .
d_gene: .
v_gene: TRBV7-9
j_gene: TRBJ2-1

CDR3aa: CASSYGEGVEYGYTF
CDR3nt: TGTGCCAGCAGTTACGGCGAGGGGGTAGAATATGGCTACACCTTC
abundance: once
d_gene: .
v_gene: TRBV6-6
j_gene: TRBJ1-2

CDR3aa: CASSLGYSYEQYF
CDR3nt: TGTGCCAGCAGTTTAGGCTACTCCTACGAGCAGTACTTC
abundance: few
d_gene: .
v_gene: TRBV27
j_gene: TRBJ2-7

CDR3aa: CASRGGRGVQVNTEAFF
CDR3nt: TGCGCCAGCAGGGGTGGGAGGGGGGTTCAAGTGAACACTGAAGCTTTCTTT
abundance: .
d_gene: .
v_gene: TRBV5-1
j_gene: TRBJ1-1

CDR3aa: CASSSQTGRYGYTF
CDR3nt: TGTGCCAGCAGCTCACAGACAGGCCGCTATGGCTACACCTTC
abundance: .
d_gene: .
v_gene: TRBV11-2
j_gene: TRBJ1-2

CDR3aa: CASTPPPGSNTEAFF
CDR3nt: TGTGCCAGCACCCCGCCCCCAGGCTCGAACACTGAAGCTTTCTTT
abundance: once
d_gene: .
v_gene: TRBV11-2
j_gene: TRBJ1-1

CDR3aa: CASSLREARGASYEQYF
CDR3nt: TGTGCCAGCAGTTTAAGGGAGGCCAGGGGCGCGTCCTACGAGCAGTACTTC
abundance: .
d_gene: .
v_gene: TRBV27
j_gene: TRBJ2-7

CDR3aa: CASSQGYRDSNTEAFF
CDR3nt: TGCGCCAGCAGCCAAGGATACAGGGACTCGAACACTGAAGCTTTCTTT
abundance: .
d_gene: .
v_gene: TRBV4-1
j_gene: TRBJ1-1

CDR3aa: CASRKDRGRLETQYF
CDR3nt: TGTGCCAGCAGGAAGGACAGGGGGCGATTAGAGACCCAGTACTTC
abundance: .
d_gene: TRBD1
v_gene: TRBV2
j_gene: TRBJ2-5

CDR3aa: CASRPQDPTDTQYF
CDR3nt: TGTGCCAGCCGTCCCCAGGACCCCACAGATACGCAGTATTTT
abundance: .
d_gene: .
v_gene: TRBV27
j_gene: TRBJ2-3

CDR3aa: CASSQERGLGYEQYF
CDR3nt: TGTGCCAGCAGCCAAGAGAGGGGGCTTGGGTACGAGCAGTACTTC
abundance: .
d_gene: TRBD1
v_gene: TRBV4-2
j_gene: TRBJ2-7

CDR3aa: CASTLTSGRRYNEQFF
CDR3nt: TGTGCCAGCACCCTGACTAGCGGGAGGCGATACAATGAGCAGTTCTTC
abundance: .
d_gene: TRBD2
v_gene: TRBV5-4
j_gene: TRBJ2-1

CDR3aa: CASRGDRGQKQYF
CDR3nt: TGTGCCAGCAGGGGGGACAGGGGGCAAAAGCAGTACTTC
abundance: .
d_gene: TRBD1
v_gene: TRBV27
j_gene: TRBJ2-7

CDR3aa: CASSQGGHTNTEAFF
CDR3nt: TGCGCCAGCAGCCAGGGAGGACATACGAACACTGAAGCTTTCTTT
abundance: .
d_gene: .
v_gene: TRBV4-1
j_gene: TRBJ1-1

CDR3aa: CASSPDRLNEQFF
CDR3nt: TGCGCCAGCAGCCCGGACCGATTGAATGAGCAGTTCTTC
abundance: .
d_gene: .
v_gene: TRBV5-1
j_gene: TRBJ2-1

CDR3aa: CSAWSYNEQFF
CDR3nt: TGCAGTGCTTGGAGCTACAATGAGCAGTTCTTC
abundance: once
d_gene: .
v_gene: TRBV20-1
j_gene: TRBJ2-1

CDR3aa: CSVALRDFYNEQFF
CDR3nt: TGCAGCGTTGCCTTGAGGGACTTCTACAATGAGCAGTTCTTC
abundance: .
d_gene: .
v_gene: TRBV29-1
j_gene: TRBJ2-1

CDR3aa: CASSEPGQLRPYEQYF
CDR3nt: TGTGCCAGCAGTGAACCAGGACAGCTACGACCCTACGAGCAGTACTTC
abundance: .
d_gene: .
v_gene: TRBV25-1
j_gene: TRBJ2-7